A single sample is the source of the 15 T cell receptor beta chains below, sequenced in a study of shared clonotypes between healthy human individuals (dated by TCRdb to about 2020). The library was generated by the immunoSEQ multiplex PCR assay. This immuneACCESS table, as held by TCRdb, lists in-frame sequences with V and J called but not all clones. Of the missing ones, under half trace to an unresolved V gene in checked studies; the others have no known cause. This sample lists about 520,000 clones; 90% to 97% were detected once. The ten top clones hold 0.064% of the sample. The specimen sequenced was naive CD4+ T cells sorted from blood. The sample's cell subset or site label, in plain terms: CD45RA+ positively selected. Receptors originate from a woman in her 30s in good health.

The CDR3 loop reads CASSLAGGITGELFF. The DNA of the CDR3 is TGTGCCAGCAGCTTGGCGGGGGGTATCACCGGGGAGCTGTTTTTT. V is TRBV5-4 and J is TRBJ2-2, with 7 bases lining up with TRBD2. V lost 0 bases and J lost 4; bases outside the gene matches: 3. The CDR3 contains 15 residues. Germline CDR1 is SGHNT and CDR2 is YYREEE (reference sequence).

Of note for this clone: This same CDR3 is encoded by further DNA sequences in the sample. The chain recombines TRBV28 with TRBJ2-7; 9 bases are a match to TRBD2. V trimming: 5 bases; J trimming: 0 bases; junction bases outside the gene matches: 5. The CDR3 runs to 15 residues. Germline-derived CDR1 and CDR2 are MDHEN and SYDVKM. The CDR3 DNA follows: TGTGCCAGCAGTGCCAGCGGGAGGAGCTCCTACGAGCAGTACTTC. Translating gives CASSASGRSSYEQYF.

This clone was counted only a few times. The rearrangement uses TRBV4-1 and TRBJ1-2; TRBD1 agrees at 8 bases. The CDR3 contains 15 residues. V trimming: 1 base; J trimming: 5 bases; junction bases outside the gene matches: 6. Germline assignment: CDR1 MGHRA and CDR2 YSYEKL. The chain's CDR3 is CASSQVNGQGYGYTF. CDR3 in DNA: TGCGCCAGCAGCCAAGTGAACGGACAGGGTTATGGCTACACCTTC.

The count of this clone is one. The chain combines TRBV2 with TRBJ1-2; D is unclear. CDR3 size: 13 residues. V was trimmed by 2 bases and J by 2 bases, leaving 6 bases between them. In germline, CDR1 is SNHLY, CDR2 FYNNEI. The chain's CDR3 is CASSEITNYGYTF. CDR3 nucleotide sequence: TGTGCCAGCAGTGAAATAACGAACTATGGCTACACCTTC.

The chain recombines TRBV5-1 with TRBJ1-4, with 9 bases lining up with TRBD1. Trimming at V came to 4 bases and at J to 4 bases, leaving 5 bases not matched to a gene. The CDR3 extends over 15 amino acids. Germline V gives CDR1 SGHRS, CDR2 YFSETQ. The CDR3 sequence: CASSPGTGSNEKLFF. In DNA form, the CDR3 reads TGCGCCAGCAGCCCAGGGACAGGGAGTAATGAAAAACTGTTTTTT.

V gene TRBV4-1 combines with J gene TRBJ2-1; tentative D call: TRBD2 (6 bases). Germline V gene lookup returns CDR1 MGHRA and CDR2 YSYEKL. The V end was cut by 2 bases, the J end by 2 bases, with 13 bases between. This CDR3 is 16 amino acids long. CDR3 region: CASSQTRDPAYNEQFF. CDR3 DNA sequence: TGCGCCAGCAGCCAAACGCGGGACCCCGCCTACAATGAGCAGTTCTTC.

This chain connects TRBV2 to TRBJ1-1; D is possibly TRBD1 (5 bases). The CDR3 loop spans 14 amino acids. Germline V CDR1 and CDR2: SNHLY, FYNNEI. Between the trimmed V and J ends, which lost 1 base and 3 bases, there was a span of 9 bases. DNA for the CDR3: TGTGCCAGCAGTGAAGGGAGGGGATACACTGAAGCTTTCTTT. As protein: CASSEGRGYTEAFF.

This clone was seen a single time. The chain uses TRBV19 and TRBJ2-3; TRBD2 matches at 7 bases. CDR3 length: 16 amino acids. V was pared by 5 bases and J by 1 base, with 9 bases of the junction left unmatched. The germline CDR1 and CDR2 sequences are LNHDA and SQIVND (reference sequence). The CDR3 nucleotides are TGTGCCAGTAGTTGGGGCGGGAGTGGGGGCACAGATACGCAGTATTTT. This gives the protein CASSWGGSGGTDTQYF.

The chain couples TRBV28 to TRBJ1-1; TRBD1 might be the D (6 bases). Trimming removed 6 bases from V and 5 bases from J, with 16 bases in between. Germline V lookup: CDR1 MDHEN, CDR2 SYDVKM. The CDR3 spans 14 residues. CDR3 nucleotides: TGTGCCAGCAGAAGATGGAGGGGGGCAACTGAAGCTTTCTTT. Residues: CASRRWRGATEAFF.

The chain combines TRBV28 with TRBJ2-3; D gene ambiguous. Trimming removed 3 bases from V and 2 bases from J, with 6 bases in between. Germline values: CDR1 MDHEN, CDR2 SYDVKM. The CDR3 length is 13 residues. This CDR3 reads CASSLTATDTQYF. The DNA for the CDR3 is TGTGCCAGCAGTTTGACCGCCACAGATACGCAGTATTTT.

The CDR3 coding sequence is TGTGCCAGTAGATCCCCCAACCCCACGCCCACTGAAGCTTTCTTT. Protein product: CASRSPNPTPTEAFF. The V and J genes are TRBV19 and TRBJ1-1, with D uncertain. The CDR3 length is 15 residues. CDR1 is LNHDA, CDR2 SQIVND, per germline (reference sequence). Between the trimmed V and J ends, which lost 6 bases and 4 bases, there was a span of 18 bases.

The V call is TRBV4-1, the J call TRBJ1-2; perhaps TRBD1 as D (6 bases). The ends were cut back, 2 bases at V and 7 bases at J, with 14 bases in the middle. The length of the CDR3 is 14 residues. Germline values: CDR1 MGHRA, CDR2 YSYEKL. The CDR3 DNA reads TGCGCCAGCAGCCAACAGGGGAGGGGTTTTGGCTACACCTTC. It is translated as CASSQQGRGFGYTF.

The chain recombines TRBV7-9 with TRBJ1-4; D remains ambiguous. This CDR3 spans 14 amino acids. Trimming took 5 bases from V and 8 from J, leaving 15 bases between them. Germline V gives CDR1 SEHNR, CDR2 FQNEAQ (reference sequence). CDR3: CASSRTRMEEKLFF. The CDR3 DNA is TGTGCCAGCAGCCGAACTCGGATGGAGGAAAAACTGTTTTTT.

V gene TRBV11-2 combines with J gene TRBJ2-7; TRBD1 matches at 9 bases. The CDR3 runs to 14 residues. Germline V lookup: CDR1 SGHAT, CDR2 FQNNGV. V gave up 4 bases and J gave up 2 bases; unmatched junction bases: 3. CDR3 nucleotides: TGTGCCAGCAGCTCCGGGACAGGGACCTACGAGCAGTACTTC. Translation gives CASSSGTGTYEQYF.

This clone was seen just once. This chain connects TRBV10-3 to TRBJ2-1; D might be TRBD2 (6 bases). CDR1 is ENHRY, CDR2 SYGVKD, per germline. This CDR3 spans 17 amino acids. V lost 0 bases and J lost 7, with 19 bases in between. The CDR3: CAISESSSGGIRNEQFF. CDR3 in DNA: TGTGCCATCAGTGAGTCTAGCTCGGGCGGGATCCGGAATGAGCAGTTCTTC.